The 29 T cell receptor beta chains presented below share a single source sample, sequenced in a study of Ad26.COV2.S vaccination and SARS-CoV-2 variants (dated by TCRdb to the early 2020s). Library construction relied on the immunoSEQ multiplex PCR assay. TCRdb took this table from immuneACCESS and kept in-frame rearrangements with V and J called. Such tables lack part of the clones; where checked against another copy, unresolved V genes explain under half of the gap, and the rest is unexplained. For this sample there are under 400,000 clones; roughly 87% appear just once. The ten most abundant clones make up about 3.5% of the sample. In light of the paper, this sample's treatment or condition label describes: around 19 received Ad26.COV2.S at low or high dose, single or two shots; five or six received placebo; per-sample allocation not given. For vaccine and placebo recipients, the sequenced repertoires came from samples collected on day 63 after the first injection.

Sequencing used peripheral blood, obtained in a trial of Ad26.COV2.S vaccine versus placebo. All receptors come from a person between 18 and 60 years old who received the Ad26.COV2.S COVID-19 vaccine or a placebo.

The V gene is TRBV5-6, the J gene TRBJ1-2, with unresolved D. The CDR3 is 14 residues long. In germline, CDR1 is SGHDT, CDR2 YYEEEE. The germline V and J ends were trimmed by 0 bases and 0 bases, with 6 bases remaining between them. CDR3 nucleotide sequence: TGTGCCAGCAGCTTGGGCGGGACTAACTATGGCTACACCTTC. Protein sequence: CASSLGGTNYGYTF.

This rearrangement joins TRBV7-8 to TRBJ2-1; D possibly corresponds to TRBD2 (6 bases). The V end was cut by 1 base, the J end by 6 bases, with 19 bases between. Germline lookup yields CDR1 SGHVS and CDR2 FQNEAQ. This CDR3 region has 17 residues. CDR3: CASSLVAGNPTVNEQFF. CDR3 nucleotides: TGTGCCAGCAGCTTAGTGGCGGGGAATCCGACGGTCAATGAGCAGTTCTTC.

The gene calls are TRBV24-1 and TRBJ2-2, with D possibly called TRBD1 or TRBD2 (5 bases each). This CDR3 has 16 residues. V was clipped by 3 bases and J by 5 bases, with 15 bases between them. CDR1 is KGHDR, CDR2 SFDVKD, per germline. The CDR3 coding sequence is TGTGCCACCAGTGATCCCCGGGGCCAAGGGACCGGGGAGCTGTTTTTT. Residues: CATSDPRGQGTGELFF.

This clone was found a few times. The gene calls are TRBV18 and TRBJ1-3; D is ambiguous. This CDR3 spans 14 amino acids. The V gene lost 5 bases and the J gene lost 0 bases, with 8 bases spanning the gap. Germline V gene data show CDR1 as KGHSH and CDR2 as LQKENI. The CDR3 loop is CASSAQNSGNTIYF. In nucleotides, the CDR3 is TGTGCCAGCTCAGCCCAAAACTCTGGAAACACCATATATTTT.

CDR3 sequence: CASLSTGESTDTQYF. The CDR3, as DNA: TGTGCCAGCCTGAGTACAGGGGAAAGCACAGATACGCAGTATTTT. The gene calls are TRBV7-2 and TRBJ2-3, with 7 bases fitting TRBD1. The CDR3 runs 15 residues. Germline CDR1 reads SGHTA; CDR2 reads FQGNSA. The V gene end was trimmed by 8 bases and the J gene end by 0 bases; junction bases not matched to a gene: 8.

The chain joins TRBV10-3 to TRBJ2-7; weak D call: TRBD1 (5 bases). The germline CDR1 and CDR2 sequences are ENHRY and SYGVKD. V lost 9 bases to trimming and J lost 4 bases, with 10 bases between them. The CDR3 is made up of 11 amino acids. This CDR3 reads CAIGALYEQYF. CDR3 DNA sequence: TGTGCCATAGGGGCTCTGTACGAGCAGTACTTC.

The chain carries TRBV4-3 and TRBJ1-2; D remains unclear. The CDR3 loop spans 16 amino acids. Germline V gene lookup returns CDR1 LGHNA and CDR2 YSLEER. V dropped 2 bases and J dropped 1 base, with 14 bases sitting between them. CDR3 loop: CASSQTAGDYNYGYTF. CDR3 coding DNA: TGCGCCAGCAGCCAAACTGCAGGAGACTATAACTATGGCTACACCTTC.

This clone was recorded once. The gene calls are TRBV3-1 (or the pseudogene TRBV3-2) and TRBJ1-4; D is unclear. Per germline, CDR1 LGHDT and CDR2 YNNKEL (reference sequence). The CDR3 covers 12 residues. Trimming stripped 5 bases from V and 2 bases from J, with 3 bases between. The CDR3 coding sequence is TGTGCCAGCAGCAATACTAATGAAAAACTGTTTTTT. Its protein product is CASSNTNEKLFF.

This clone has more than one count but fewer than ten. This chain uses TRBV7-3 with TRBJ2-3, with 7 bases matching TRBD1. The CDR3 is 14 amino acids. V trimming: 4 bases; J trimming: 5 bases; junction bases outside the gene matches: 6. CDR1 is SGHTA, CDR2 FQGTGA, per germline. CDR3 nucleotides: TGTGCCAGCAGCTCGTCAGGGGGTGGAGATACGCAGTATTTT. It specifies CASSSSGGGDTQYF.

Note on this clone: Distinct nucleotide sequences in the sample also encode this CDR3. The chain combines TRBV27 with TRBJ1-1; no clear D gene. Germline CDR1 MNHEY, CDR2 SMNVEV (reference sequence). The CDR3 covers 13 residues. V dropped 2 bases and J dropped 1 base, with 5 bases sitting between them. Written as DNA, the CDR3 is TGTGCCAGCAGTTTAGGAGGGAACACTGAAGCTTTCTTT. It is translated as CASSLGGNTEAFF.

The CDR3 protein is CASSQEWGGTDTQYF. Written as DNA, the CDR3 is TGCGCCAGCAGCCAAGAGTGGGGCGGTACAGATACGCAGTATTTT. The chain recombines TRBV4-1 with TRBJ2-3; D might be TRBD1 (5 bases). Germline V gene lookup returns CDR1 MGHRA and CDR2 YSYEKL. There are 15 residues in the CDR3. V dropped 0 bases and J dropped 3 bases, with 10 bases sitting between them.

Comments on this clone: Other DNA sequences within the sample encode an identical CDR3. The chain is built from TRBV7-2 and TRBJ2-7; D is unresolved. This CDR3 spans 14 amino acids. Between the trimmed V and J ends, which lost 5 bases and 0 bases, there was a span of 11 bases. Germline V gives CDR1 SGHTA, CDR2 FQGNSA. CDR3 nucleotides: TGTGCCAGCAGCCTTGGACGGAGCTCCTACGAGCAGTACTTC. It translates to CASSLGRSSYEQYF. Combining the CDR3 with reference TRBV7-2 and TRBJ2-7 gives the whole variable domain GAGVSQSPSNKVTEKGKDVELRCDPISGHTALYWYRQSLGQGLEFLIYFQGNSAPDKSGLPSDRFSAERTGGSVSTLTIQRTQQEDSAVYLCASSLGRSSYEQYFGPGTRLTVT.

CDR3: CASSPTSAEPTDTQYF. CDR3 nucleotide sequence: TGTGCCAGCTCACCAACTTCAGCGGAACCCACAGATACGCAGTATTTT. The V call is TRBV18, the J call TRBJ2-3, with D tentatively TRBD2 (5 bases). From germline, CDR1 is KGHSH and CDR2 LQKENI. CDR3 length: 16 amino acids. V was cut by 2 bases and J by 2 bases, with 14 bases left in between.

The chain links TRBV12-3 or TRBV12-4 to TRBJ1-5, with D perhaps matching TRBD1 (6 bases). The V end was cut by 6 bases, the J end by 10 bases, with 13 bases between. CDR3 length: 12 residues. As DNA, the CDR3 is TGTGCCAGCAGGACAGGCCCTAGTCCCCAGCATTTT. Its translation: CASRTGPSPQHF.

The chain links TRBV2 to TRBJ2-3; D is possibly TRBD2 (6 bases). Germline V gives CDR1 SNHLY, CDR2 FYNNEI. The CDR3 extends over 15 amino acids. Trimming pared 7 bases from V and 1 base from J, leaving 15 bases between. DNA for the CDR3: TGTGCCAGCACCAAATTCGGGGAGGGCACAGATACGCAGTATTTT. Amino acid sequence: CASTKFGEGTDTQYF.

J is TRBJ2-6 and V is TRBV6-5; 7 bases line up with TRBD1. The V gene end was trimmed by 6 bases and the J gene end by 3 bases; junction bases not matched to a gene: 5. The germline V gene has CDR1 MNHEY and CDR2 SVGAGI. This CDR3 has 15 residues. The CDR3 DNA is TGTGCCAGCAGCCGGACAGGTAGTGGGGCCAACGTCCTGACTTTC. This encodes CASSRTGSGANVLTF.

The chain joins TRBV7-8 to TRBJ1-2; D might be TRBD1 (6 bases). The V gene lost 2 bases and the J gene lost 1 base, with 11 bases spanning the gap. Germline CDR1 SGHVS, CDR2 FQNEAQ. This CDR3 is built from 15 residues. This chain's CDR3 is CASSLTGPGNYGYTF. The CDR3 coding sequence is TGTGCCAGCAGCTTAACAGGGCCGGGTAACTATGGCTACACCTTC.

This sequence joins TRBV20-1 and TRBJ2-7; TRBD1 matches 9 bases. CDR1 DFQATT and CDR2 SNEGSKA come from the germline V gene (reference sequence). V shed 3 bases, J shed 7 bases, and the junction held 10 bases outside the gene matches. The length of the CDR3 is 14 residues. The CDR3 here is CSASDVTGGREQYF. CDR3 DNA: TGCAGTGCTAGTGATGTGACAGGGGGACGAGAGCAGTACTTC.

This chain links TRBV3-1 (or the pseudogene TRBV3-2) with TRBJ2-3, with a possible D match to TRBD1 (6 bases). CDR3 length: 13 residues. The V gene lost 5 bases and the J gene lost 4 bases, with 10 bases spanning the gap. CDR1 is LGHDT, CDR2 YNNKEL, per germline (reference sequence). The CDR3 spells CASSGTRSDTQYF. DNA of the CDR3: TGTGCCAGCAGCGGGACACGGTCAGATACGCAGTATTTT.

The genes are TRBV9 and TRBJ2-2; no clear D. From germline, CDR1 is SGDLS and CDR2 YYNGEE. The CDR3 contains 13 residues. The V and J ends lost 4 bases and 4 bases respectively, with 8 bases between them. In DNA, the CDR3 is TGTGCCAGCAGCCCTAGGAGCACCGGGGAGCTGTTTTTT. This gives the protein CASSPRSTGELFF.

This sequence joins TRBV6-1 and TRBJ1-1; no definite D call. V gave up 0 bases and J gave up 2 bases, with 7 bases separating them. CDR1 and CDR2 from the germline V gene are MNHNS and SASEGT. CDR3 length: 14 amino acids. The CDR3 DNA follows: TGTGCCAGCAGTGAAGCCAGCCAAAACACTGAAGCTTTCTTT. Its protein product is CASSEASQNTEAFF.

V usage is TRBV15 and J usage is TRBJ2-6, with TRBD1 identical over 9 bases. Germline-derived CDR1 and CDR2 are LNHNV and YYDKDF (reference sequence). This CDR3 is built from 16 residues. J lost 1 base, V lost 5 bases, and 3 bases had no gene match. This CDR3 is CATSGTGSSGANVLTF. The CDR3 nucleotides read TGTGCCACCAGCGGGACAGGGTCTTCTGGGGCCAACGTCCTGACTTTC. Full variable domain (outside the CDR3, taken from reference TRBV15 and TRBJ2-6): DAMVIQNPRYQVTQFGKPVTLSCSQTLNHNVMYWYQQKSSQAPKLLFHYYDKDFNNEADTPDNFQSRRPNTSFCFLDIRSPGLGDTAMYLCATSGTGSSGANVLTFGAGSRLTVL.

The chain recombines TRBV29-1 with TRBJ1-1, with 7 bases lining up with TRBD1. From germline, CDR1 is SQVTM and CDR2 ANQGSEA. Trimming at V came to 5 bases and at J to 4 bases, leaving 13 bases not matched to a gene. The CDR3 contains 15 residues. CDR3 sequence (DNA): TGCAGCGTTTCTTACAGGGGCCGCGAGGGCACTGAAGCTTTCTTT. Translation gives CSVSYRGREGTEAFF.

On this clone: Other DNA variants within this sample encode the same CDR3. The chain carries TRBV5-1 and TRBJ2-7; 7 positions match TRBD2. Trimming took 1 base from V and 6 from J; bases not matched to a gene: 7. The CDR3 extends over 14 amino acids. CDR1 and CDR2 from the germline V gene are SGHRS and YFSETQ. The CDR3 DNA is TGCGCCAGCAGCTTGTCTCCTGGGGGGGGCGAGCAGTACTTC. It translates to CASSLSPGGGEQYF.

The chain employs TRBV27 and TRBJ2-1; 9 bases agree with TRBD1. From germline, CDR1 is MNHEY and CDR2 SMNVEV (reference sequence). This CDR3 comprises 14 residues. The V gene end was trimmed by 6 bases and the J gene end by 8 bases; junction bases not matched to a gene: 8. CDR3: CASRNRGRIDEQFF. The CDR3 DNA is TGTGCCAGCAGAAACAGGGGGCGCATCGATGAGCAGTTCTTC.

The gene calls are TRBV3-1 (or the pseudogene TRBV3-2) and TRBJ2-5; D might be TRBD1 or TRBD2, each matching 5 bases. The V gene lost 3 bases and the J gene lost 0 bases, with 11 bases spanning the gap. CDR3 size: 15 residues. Germline CDR1 is LGHDT and CDR2 is YNNKEL (reference sequence). The chain's CDR3 is CASSHYGAYQETQYF. In DNA form, the CDR3 reads TGTGCCAGCAGCCATTACGGGGCGTACCAAGAGACCCAGTACTTC.

The V call is TRBV5-8, the J call TRBJ1-5; 8 nucleotides line up with TRBD1. CDR1 and CDR2 from the germline V gene are SGHTS and YDEGEE. CDR3 length equals 15 residues. The junction had 7 bases not matched to a gene; V was cut back by 1 base and J by 7 bases. In DNA, the CDR3 is TGTGCCAGCAGCTTGCAAGGACAGGGAATGCAGCCCCAGCATTTT. Its protein is CASSLQGQGMQPQHF.

The count of this clone is one. V gene TRBV4-1 combines with J gene TRBJ2-3; D might be TRBD1 (6 bases). The CDR3 runs to 15 residues. Germline loops: CDR1 MGHRA, CDR2 YSYEKL. V lost 7 bases and J 0 bases, leaving 14 bases between the germline ends. Here the CDR3 reads CASTPGADSTDTQYF. The CDR3 DNA is TGCGCCAGCACGCCAGGGGCAGATAGCACAGATACGCAGTATTTT.

The rearrangement uses TRBV5-4 and TRBJ2-3; D is unclear. The CDR3 consists of 11 residues. CDR1 is SGHNT and CDR2 is YYREEE in the germline V gene (reference sequence). The ends were cut back, 6 bases at V and 2 bases at J, with 4 bases in the middle. CDR3 amino acids: CASTYTDTQYF. The CDR3 DNA reads as TGTGCCAGCACCTACACAGATACGCAGTATTTT.